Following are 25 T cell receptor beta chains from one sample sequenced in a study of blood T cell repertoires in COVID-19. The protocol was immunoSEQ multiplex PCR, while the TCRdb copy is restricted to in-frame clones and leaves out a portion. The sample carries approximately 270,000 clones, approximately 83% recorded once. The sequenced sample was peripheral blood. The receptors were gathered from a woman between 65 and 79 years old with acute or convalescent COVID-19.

In DNA, the CDR3 is TGTGCCAGTAGTTCAGGGGGCTGGTTAGATACGCAGTATTTT. It specifies CASSSGGWLDTQYF. This chain connects TRBV19 to TRBJ2-3, with 8 bases fitting TRBD1. The CDR3 runs 14 residues. V trimming: 5 bases; J trimming: 5 bases; junction bases outside the gene matches: 6. Germline lookup yields CDR1 LNHDA and CDR2 SQIVND (reference sequence). Variable domain in full (rest from reference TRBV19 and TRBJ2-3): DGGITQSPKYLFRKEGQNVTLSCEQNLNHDAMYWYRQDPGQGLRLIYYSQIVNDFQKGDIAEGYSVSREKKESFPLTVTSAQKNPTAFYLCASSSGGWLDTQYFGPGTRLTVL.

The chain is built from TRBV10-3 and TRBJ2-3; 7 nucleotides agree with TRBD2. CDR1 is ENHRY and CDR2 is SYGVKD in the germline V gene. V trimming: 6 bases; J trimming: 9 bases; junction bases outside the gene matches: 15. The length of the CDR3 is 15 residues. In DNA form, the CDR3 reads TGTGCCATCAGCGACGCCGGGACTACCCATGGCACGCAGTATTTT. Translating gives CAISDAGTTHGTQYF.

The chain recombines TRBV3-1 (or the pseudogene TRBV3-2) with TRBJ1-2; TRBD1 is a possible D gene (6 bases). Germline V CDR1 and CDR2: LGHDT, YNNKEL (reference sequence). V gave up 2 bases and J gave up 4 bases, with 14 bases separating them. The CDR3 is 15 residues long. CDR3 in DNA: TGTGCCAGCAGCCAACCAGCGGGGGGGCGCTATGGCTACACCTTC. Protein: CASSQPAGGRYGYTF.

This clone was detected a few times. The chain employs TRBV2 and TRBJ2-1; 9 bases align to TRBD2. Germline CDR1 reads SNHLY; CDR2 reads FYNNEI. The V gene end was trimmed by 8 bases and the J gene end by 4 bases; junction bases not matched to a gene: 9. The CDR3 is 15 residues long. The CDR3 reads CASHRTSASYNEQFF. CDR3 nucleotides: TGTGCCAGCCACCGGACTAGCGCCAGTTACAATGAGCAGTTCTTC.

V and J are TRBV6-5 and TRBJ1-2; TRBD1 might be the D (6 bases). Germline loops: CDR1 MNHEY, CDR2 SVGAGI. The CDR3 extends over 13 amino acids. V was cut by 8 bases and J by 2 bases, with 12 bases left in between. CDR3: CASRLDRNYGYTF. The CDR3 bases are TGTGCCAGCCGCCTAGACAGGAACTATGGCTACACCTTC.

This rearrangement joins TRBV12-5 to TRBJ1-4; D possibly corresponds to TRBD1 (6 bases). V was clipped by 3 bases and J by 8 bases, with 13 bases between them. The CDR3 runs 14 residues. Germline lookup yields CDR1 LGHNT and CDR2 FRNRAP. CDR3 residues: CASGFGGALEKLFF. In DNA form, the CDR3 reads TGTGCTAGTGGTTTTGGGGGGGCTTTAGAAAAACTGTTTTTT.

The CDR3 nucleotides read TGTGCCAGCAGGGTACAGGGAATTGTGAGCGAAAAACTGTTTTTT. It yields the protein CASRVQGIVSEKLFF. This chain joins TRBV2 and TRBJ1-4; TRBD1 might be the D (6 bases). The V and J ends lost 6 bases and 8 bases respectively, with 19 bases between them. Germline CDR1 reads SNHLY; CDR2 reads FYNNEI. CDR3 length equals 15 residues.

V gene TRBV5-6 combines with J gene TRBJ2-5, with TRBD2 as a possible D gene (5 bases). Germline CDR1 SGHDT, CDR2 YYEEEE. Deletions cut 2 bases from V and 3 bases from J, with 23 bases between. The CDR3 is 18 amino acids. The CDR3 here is CASSLILGLSTEEETQYF. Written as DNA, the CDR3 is TGTGCCAGCAGCTTAATCTTGGGCCTTTCGACGGAGGAAGAGACCCAGTACTTC.

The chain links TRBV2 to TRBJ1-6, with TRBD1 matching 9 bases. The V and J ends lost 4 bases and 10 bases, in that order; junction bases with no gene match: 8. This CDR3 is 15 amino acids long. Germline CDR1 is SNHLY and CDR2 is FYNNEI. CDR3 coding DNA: TGTGCCAGCAGTGGGGGGGGACAGGGAAACTCACCCCTCCACTTT. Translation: CASSGGGQGNSPLHF.

The CDR3 region has the DNA TGTGCCAGCAGCCCCCTGGACAGGGGGCTGGCCTACTATGGCTACACCTTC. Amino acid sequence: CASSPLDRGLAYYGYTF. The chain combines TRBV14 with TRBJ1-2, with 11 bases that match TRBD1. Germline CDR1 SGHDN, CDR2 FVKESK. J gave up 3 bases and V 4 bases, and 10 bases lay outside the gene matches. This CDR3 region has 17 residues.

The CDR3 sequence is CASSQVYYWTGDEKLFF. In DNA form, the CDR3 reads TGTGCCAGCAGCCAAGTCTACTATTGGACAGGGGATGAAAAACTGTTTTTT. The V and J genes are TRBV14 and TRBJ1-4; 9 nucleotides agree with TRBD1. Germline V CDR1 and CDR2: SGHDN, FVKESK. Trimming at V came to 1 base and at J to 6 bases, leaving 9 bases not matched to a gene. There are 17 residues in the CDR3.

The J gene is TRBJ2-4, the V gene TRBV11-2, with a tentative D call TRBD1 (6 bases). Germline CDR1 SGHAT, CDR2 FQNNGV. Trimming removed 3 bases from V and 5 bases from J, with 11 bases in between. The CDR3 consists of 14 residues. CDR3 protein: CASSFGQTENIQYF. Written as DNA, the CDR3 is TGTGCCAGCAGCTTCGGACAGACTGAAAACATTCAGTACTTC.

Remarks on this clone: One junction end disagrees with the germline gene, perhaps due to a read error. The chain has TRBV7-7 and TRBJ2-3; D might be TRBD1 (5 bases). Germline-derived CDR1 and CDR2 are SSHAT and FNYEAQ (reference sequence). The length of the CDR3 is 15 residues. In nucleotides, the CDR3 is TGTGCTAGCAGCTTAGGCCAGGGCAACACAGATACGCAGTATTTT. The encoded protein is CASSLGQGNTDTQYF.

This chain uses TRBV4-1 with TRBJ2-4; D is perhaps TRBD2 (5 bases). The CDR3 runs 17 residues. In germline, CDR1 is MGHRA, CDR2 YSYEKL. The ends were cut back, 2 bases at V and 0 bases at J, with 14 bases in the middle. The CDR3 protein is CASSQLSRVLAKNIQYF. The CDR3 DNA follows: TGCGCCAGCAGCCAACTGTCGCGGGTTCTAGCCAAAAACATTCAGTACTTC.

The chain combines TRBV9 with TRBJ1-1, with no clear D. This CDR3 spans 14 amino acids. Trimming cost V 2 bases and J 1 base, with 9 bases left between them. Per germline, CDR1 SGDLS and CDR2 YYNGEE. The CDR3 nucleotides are TGTGCCAGCAGCGTCGGTGTAGAGAACACTGAAGCTTTCTTT. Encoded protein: CASSVGVENTEAFF. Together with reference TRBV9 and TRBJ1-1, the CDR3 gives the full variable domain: DSGVTQTPKHLITATGQRVTLRCSPRSGDLSVYWYQQSLDQGLQFLIQYYNGEERAKGNILERFSAQQFPDLHSELNLSSLELGDSALYFCASSVGVENTEAFFGQGTRLTVV.

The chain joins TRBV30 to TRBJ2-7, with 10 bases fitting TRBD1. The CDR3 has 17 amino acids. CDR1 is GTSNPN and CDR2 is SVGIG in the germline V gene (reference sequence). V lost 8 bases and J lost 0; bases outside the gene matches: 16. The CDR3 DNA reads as TGTGCCCAGAGTGGGGGAAGGGGGGACAGGGGCTCCTACGAGCAGTACTTC. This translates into CAQSGGRGDRGSYEQYF. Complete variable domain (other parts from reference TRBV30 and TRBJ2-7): SQTIHQWPATLVQPVGSPLSLECTVEGTSNPNLYWYRQAAGRGLQLLFYSVGIGQISSEVPQNLSASRPQDRQFILSSKKLLLSDSGFYLCAQSGGRGDRGSYEQYFGPGTRLTVT.

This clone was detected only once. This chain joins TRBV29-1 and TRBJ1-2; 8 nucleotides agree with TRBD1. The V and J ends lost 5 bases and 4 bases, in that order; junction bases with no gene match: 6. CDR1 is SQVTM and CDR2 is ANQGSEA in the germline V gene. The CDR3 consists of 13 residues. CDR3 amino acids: CSVRGQAFYGYTF. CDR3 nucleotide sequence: TGCAGCGTTAGGGGACAGGCGTTCTATGGCTACACCTTC.

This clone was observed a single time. The CDR3 loop reads CASGPRGQGAPNEQFF. In nucleotides, the CDR3 is TGTGCTAGTGGTCCCCGGGGACAGGGGGCGCCTAATGAGCAGTTCTTC. The chain recombines TRBV12-5 with TRBJ2-1; 12 bases fit TRBD1. The J segment lost 7 bases and the V segment lost 5 bases, leaving 9 bases of the junction unmatched. Per germline, CDR1 LGHNT and CDR2 FRNRAP. This CDR3 has 16 residues.

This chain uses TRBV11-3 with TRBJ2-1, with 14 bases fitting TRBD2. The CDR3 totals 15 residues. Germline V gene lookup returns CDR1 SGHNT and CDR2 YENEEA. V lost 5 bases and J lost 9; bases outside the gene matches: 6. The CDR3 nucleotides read TGTGCCAGCAGCAGACTAGCGGGGGGGCACGGTGAGCAGTTCTTC. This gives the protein CASSRLAGGHGEQFF.

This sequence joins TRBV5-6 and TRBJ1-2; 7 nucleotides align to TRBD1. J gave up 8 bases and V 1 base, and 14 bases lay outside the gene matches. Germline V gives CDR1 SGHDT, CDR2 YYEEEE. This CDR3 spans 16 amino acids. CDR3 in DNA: TGTGCCAGCAGCTTGACAGGGGCTTATACCCAAAGAGGCTACACCTTC. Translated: CASSLTGAYTQRGYTF.

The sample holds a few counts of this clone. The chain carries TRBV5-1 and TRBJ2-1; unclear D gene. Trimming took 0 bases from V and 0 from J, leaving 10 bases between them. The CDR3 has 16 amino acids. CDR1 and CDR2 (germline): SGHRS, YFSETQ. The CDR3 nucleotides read TGCGCCAGCAGCTTGGATACCCCGAGCTCCTACAATGAGCAGTTCTTC. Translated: CASSLDTPSSYNEQFF.

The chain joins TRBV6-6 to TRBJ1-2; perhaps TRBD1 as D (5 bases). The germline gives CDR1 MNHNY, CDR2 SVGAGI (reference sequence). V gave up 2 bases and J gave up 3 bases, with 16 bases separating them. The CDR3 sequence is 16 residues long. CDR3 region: CASSYRRTIGDYGYTF. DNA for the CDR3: TGTGCCAGCAGTTACCGACGGACAATCGGCGACTATGGCTACACCTTC.

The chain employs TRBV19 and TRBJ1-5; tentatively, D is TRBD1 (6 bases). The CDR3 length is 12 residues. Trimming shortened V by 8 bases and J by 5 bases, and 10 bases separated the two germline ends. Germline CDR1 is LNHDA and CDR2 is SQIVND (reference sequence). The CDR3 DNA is TGTGCCAGTGGGACAACCGATCAGCCCCAGCATTTT. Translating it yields CASGTTDQPQHF.

The CDR3 sequence is CASSLTYATNEKLFF. The CDR3 nucleotides are TGCGCCAGCAGCCTGACATATGCAACTAATGAAAAACTGTTTTTT. V usage is TRBV5-1 and J usage is TRBJ1-4, with D hard to call. The CDR3 sequence is 15 residues long. CDR1 SGHRS and CDR2 YFSETQ come from the germline V gene. V was shortened by 4 bases and J by 0 bases, with 10 bases between the two germline ends.

The CDR3 is CASTALGEGEQFF. For the CDR3, the DNA is TGTGCCAGCACCGCTCTAGGCGAGGGTGAGCAGTTCTTC. The chain recombines TRBV2 with TRBJ2-1; D is possibly TRBD2 (5 bases). CDR1 is SNHLY and CDR2 is FYNNEI in the germline V gene. This CDR3 is built from 13 residues. V was clipped by 7 bases and J by 9 bases, with 16 bases between them.